The 4 T cell receptor beta chains below all came from one sample that was sequenced in a study of CD8 T cells in Susac syndrome. RNA in amounts of about 0.45 to 1 ug was reverse transcribed with random hexamers. TCRdb ran MiXCR on the immunoSEQ multiplex PCR reads and lists one entry per CDR3 protein. The data contain 200,000 or so distinct CDR3 sequences, about 96% of them seen just once; the ten biggest clones take up approximately 0.093%. Input material: CD4+ T cells from PBMCs. These receptors all come from a human donor with multiple sclerosis.

The CDR3 region is CASSQEVGTDTQYF. CDR3 DNA sequence: TGCGCCAGCAGCCAAGAGGTGGGCACAGATACGCAGTATTTT. The chain recombines TRBV4-1 with TRBJ2-3; no clear D. The CDR3 totals 14 residues. Trimming stripped 0 bases from V and 1 base from J, with 5 bases between. Germline CDR1 and CDR2: MGHRA and YSYEKL.

CDR3: CASSEALGFGYTF. CDR3 DNA: TGTGCCAGCAGTGAAGCGCTGGGGTTTGGCTACACCTTC. J is TRBJ1-2 and V is TRBV2; D gene unclear. V shed 0 bases and J shed 7 bases, with 9 bases lying between them. This CDR3 contains 13 residues. The germline gives CDR1 SNHLY, CDR2 FYNNEI. The full variable domain, rest sourced from reference TRBV2 and TRBJ1-2, is EPEVTQTPSHQVTQMGQEVILRCVPISNHLYFYWYRQILGQKVEFLVSFYNNEISEKSEIFDDQFSVERPDGSNFTLKIRSTKLEDSAMYFCASSEALGFGYTFGSGTRLTVV.

A single count supports this clonotype. This chain connects TRBV5-1 to TRBJ2-1; 8 bases are shared with TRBD2. V shed 5 bases, J shed 4 bases, and the junction held 11 bases outside the gene matches. The germline CDR1 and CDR2 sequences are SGHRS and YFSETQ. This CDR3 spans 16 amino acids. CDR3 DNA: TGCGCCAGCAGTTTCGCCACTAGCGGCAGTTACAATGAGCAGTTCTTC. Translated: CASSFATSGSYNEQFF.

This chain joins TRBV24-1 and TRBJ2-1; possibly TRBD2 for D (5 bases). Germline values: CDR1 KGHDR, CDR2 SFDVKD. This CDR3 is 14 amino acids long. Trimming stripped 9 bases from V and 10 bases from J, with 21 bases between. The CDR3 DNA follows: TGTGCCACCGAGGGCGGCTCCTTGACGGGAGAGCAGTTCTTC. The encoded protein is CATEGGSLTGEQFF.